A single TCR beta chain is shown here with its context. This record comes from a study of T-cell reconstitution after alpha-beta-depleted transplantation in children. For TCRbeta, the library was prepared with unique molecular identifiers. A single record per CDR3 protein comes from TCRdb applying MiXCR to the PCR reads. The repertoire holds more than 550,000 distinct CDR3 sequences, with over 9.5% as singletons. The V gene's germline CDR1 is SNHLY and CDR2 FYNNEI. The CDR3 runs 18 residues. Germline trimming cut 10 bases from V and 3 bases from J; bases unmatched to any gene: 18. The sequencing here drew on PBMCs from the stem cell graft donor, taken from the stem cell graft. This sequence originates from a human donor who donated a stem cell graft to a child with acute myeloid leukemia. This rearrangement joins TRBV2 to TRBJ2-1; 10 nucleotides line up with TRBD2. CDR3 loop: CAICLTSGSVLIYNEQFF. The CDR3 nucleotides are TGTGCCATCTGTCTGACTAGCGGGTCCGTTCTTATCTACAATGAGCAGTTCTTC.